This T cell receptor beta chain appears in the sequencing data of a study of shared clonotypes between healthy human individuals. Broader study findings: Owing to a small donor count, the genetic and exposure-history diversity represented was limited. Richness estimates generally favored naive over memory subsets.

CD4+ cells yielded CD45RA+ naive and CD45RA-negative memory subsets. Method: immunoSEQ multiplex PCR; TCRdb's copy keeps in-frame clones and lacks some. The table shows hundreds of thousands of clones, with about 96% occurring only once. Of note for this clone: Its antigen is as yet unknown.

From germline, CDR1 is SGHVS and CDR2 FQNEAQ. Between the trimmed V and J ends, which lost 5 bases and 9 bases, there was a span of 14 bases. The length of the CDR3 is 13 residues. Sequencing was performed on naive CD4+ T cells sorted from blood. The subset is: CD45RA+ positively selected. The chain uses TRBV7-8 and TRBJ2-1; possibly TRBD2 for D (5 bases). The sequence came from a woman aged 25 to 39 in good health. The CDR3 sequence: CASSQDSVTEQFF. The CDR3 DNA is TGTGCCAGCAGCCAAGATAGCGTTACTGAGCAGTTCTTC.